The present entry profiles one TCR beta chain with its context. Its antigen is unidentified. The record originates from a study of cytomegalovirus exposure and HLA in healthy donors. With 60 Vbeta and 13 Jbeta primers, the PCR was carried out. Clones were read by immunoSEQ multiplex PCR, and TCRdb kept only the in-frame ones, dropping some. The table has under 150,000 clones, more than 75% seen once; the top ten hold about 6.8%. From germline, CDR1 is SNHLY and CDR2 FYNNEI. V was pared by 6 bases and J by 1 base, with 2 bases of the junction left unmatched. The CDR3 is 15 amino acids. General study results and limits: As immune exposure information, only CMV serostatus was available.

V is TRBV2 and J is TRBJ2-2; 10 bases match TRBD2. Material: PBMCs. The source is a woman in her thirties or forties in good health and CMV-seropositive. The CDR3 DNA reads as TGTGCCAGCAGGGGGACTAGCGAGAACACCGGGGAGCTGTTTTTT. Its translation: CASRGTSENTGELFF. The full variable domain, its missing parts supplied by reference TRBV2 and TRBJ2-2, is EPEVTQTPSHQVTQMGQEVILRCVPISNHLYFYWYRQILGQKVEFLVSFYNNEISEKSEIFDDQFSVERPDGSNFTLKIRSTKLEDSAMYFCASRGTSENTGELFFGEGSRLTVL.